This section outlines one T cell receptor beta chain sequence together with its context. With 2 bases removed from V and 9 bases from J, the gap between germline ends came to 15 bases. The CDR3 sequence is 14 residues long. The germline V gene encodes CDR1 SGHKS and CDR2 YYEKEE (reference sequence). A sample-barcoded 5' primer and a J-beta primer mix were used in a second PCR of about 7 to 12 cycles. TCRdb independently ran MiXCR on the 5' RACE reads; one entry per CDR3 protein. The data show 700,000 or so distinct CDR3 sequences, 22% seen once. The sample originates from a study of blood T cells in healthy people across ages.

This TCR was recovered from a man between 70 and 80 years old in good health. The gene calls are TRBV5-5 and TRBJ2-1; maybe TRBD2 (5 bases). The source material was blood. The CDR3 DNA sequence: TGTGCCAGCAGCTTTACTAGTTCGGTGGGTGAGCAGTTCTTC. It is translated as CASSFTSSVGEQFF.